The TCR beta chain under discussion was sequenced for a study of vaccination effects on CD4 cells after COVID-19. Study information: A median of 72 days separated the second dose and sampling.

Data came from immunoSEQ multiplex PCR; TCRdb stores just in-frame clones and leaves some out. This sample has tens of thousands of clones, with around four fifths found just once. Details on this clone: Its antigen is as yet unknown.

V lost 0 bases, J lost 8 bases, and 10 bases stayed unmatched. The germline CDR1 and CDR2 sequences are ENHRY and SYGVKD. The CDR3 contains 19 residues. After expansion with viral peptide pools in the ViraFEST assay, antigen-specific CD4+ T cells were sequenced. The culture ran for approximately nine days before CD4+ T cells were isolated. Two-dose vaccination with either BNT162b2 or mRNA-1273 was given to the participants. The origin of this receptor is a human donor who received a COVID-19 vaccine. Some clones in this sample may be carry-over from other donors' samples. The sequences come from CD4+ T cells from PBMCs cultured with HCoV-NL63 spike peptides, collected after COVID-19 vaccination. The chain has TRBV10-3 and TRBJ2-1; 16 nucleotides match TRBD2. CDR3 sequence (DNA): TGTGCCATCAGTGAGTCATTGGGACTAGCGGGGGGGCGAGGAGATGAGCAGTTCTTC. Translation: CAISESLGLAGGRGDEQFF.